This entry describes one T cell receptor (beta chain). Its antigen is currently not known. Per-base qualities were not stored, and no clone one base away is much larger. The data were obtained in a study of blood T cell repertoires in COVID-19 (dated by TCRdb to between 2020 and 2021). Broadly, across the study: Samples from collaborators originated in the United States, Italy and Spain and spanned both the acute and convalescent phases of COVID-19. The material from the prospective study consisted of cDNA or gDNA derived from T cells, B-cell-depleted T cells, or PBMCs. The dataset comprised deeply sampled blood TCRbeta repertoires from subjects exposed to, actively infected with, or recovered from COVID-19. A freely available public database, intended as a resource for researchers studying the immune response to SARS-CoV-2, is where the repertoires were released. Samples came from the ongoing ImmuneRACE study (first 160 participants) plus 1,254 subjects from 6 global collaborators. Nearly every sample came with metadata listing a de-identified subject ID, COVID-19 status, age in years and sex. Where available, HLA class I and class II types were obtained from metadata supplied by the sample provider rather than from assay-based typing. Study-level results and caveats: How much clinical and demographic metadata was included differed by source and by participant, and the metadata was provided uncurated.

TCRbeta CDR3 regions were amplified from genomic DNA using the immunoSEQ Assay, a bias-controlled multiplex PCR. The authors' pipeline ran thus. Within the assay, amplification of reference gene primers was used to estimate how many nucleated cells each sample contained. To quantify the absolute abundance of each unique TCRbeta CDR3 rearrangement, sequence reads were collapsed and filtered. For each sample, productive Simpson clonality was calculated as the square root of Simpson's diversity index over productive rearrangements. Drawn from immuneACCESS, this table holds only the in-frame rearrangements with V and J called that TCRdb kept. Clones are partly lost; checked studies trace under half to an unresolved V gene and leave the rest unexplained. That table gives V, J and clone size, and the DNA gave D and trimming. The sample table shows 250,000 to 300,000 clones, and 89% are seen once. Approximately 1.5% of the sample rests with the top ten.

Participants in the prospective study were enrolled through a virtual design, were aged roughly 18 to 100 years, and lived in roughly 24 United States geographic areas. To assign participants to cohorts, the prospective study relied on clinical history that participants themselves reported in a screening survey and a study questionnaire. Recovered participants in ImmuneRACE Cohort 3 were defined by two consecutive negative NP/OP PCR tests, clearance by a healthcare professional, or resolution of symptoms. In the prospective study, mobile phlebotomists collected whole blood, serum and a nasopharyngeal or oropharyngeal swab from each participant. Prospective study participants could optionally give additional blood draws and questionnaires over a roughly 2-month period. Blood samples from the prospective study were shipped frozen or at room temperature prior to DNA extraction. At the junction V is shortened by 1 base and J by 7 bases, with 8 bases in between. Sequences LGHDT (CDR1) and YNNKEL (CDR2) are obtained from the germline V gene (reference sequence). The CDR3 sequence holds 13 residues, the cysteine and phenylalanine included. Of the read, only the CDR3 DNA is kept; its 39 bases are in frame from base 1.

Recombination connected TRBV3-1 (or the pseudogene TRBV3-2) to TRBJ1-5; the D gene remains uncertain. The specimen was PBMCs or T cells enriched from blood (not recorded which). The TCR sequence derives from a woman aged 40 to 50 who had recovered from COVID-19. The DNA sequence follows: TGTGCCAGCAGCCAAGGGGCCGGCCAGCCCCAGCATTTT. This translates into CASSQGAGQPQHF.